This TCR beta chain was recovered during a study of control samples from healthy donors and cancer patients. This table comes from immunoSEQ multiplex PCR, and its TCRdb copy is limited to in-frame clones, with some not included. This table has 150,000 to 200,000 clones, about 87% appearing once. With 4 bases removed from V and 3 bases from J, the gap between germline ends came to 15 bases. From germline, CDR1 is MNHEY and CDR2 SVGEGT. This CDR3 region has 15 residues. The receptor's source is a man aged 25-45 years in good health. Sequenced: blood. This chain connects TRBV6-2 or TRBV6-3 to TRBJ2-5; maybe TRBD1 (6 bases). The CDR3 is CASSWEGTTKETQYF. CDR3 coding DNA: TGTGCCAGCAGTTGGGAAGGGACAACAAAAGAGACCCAGTACTTC.